The next 19 T cell receptor beta chains were all read from a single sample in a study of T and B cells in COVID-19 patients. Each TRB amplification used about 230-550 ng of genomic DNA from blood. Multiplex PCR with BIOMED2 TRB-A/B primer pools amplified TRB rearrangements. TCRdb processed the multiplex PCR reads anew with MiXCR; each CDR3 protein has one entry. The sample lists 6,000 or so distinct CDR3 sequences, 20% to 30% occurring once. What was sequenced was blood. The receptor source for this set is a human donor with active COVID-19.

The rearrangement joins TRBV6-5 to TRBJ2-7, with D possibly TRBD1 on 5 matching bases. The CDR3 runs 14 residues. Trimming pared 6 bases from V and 6 bases from J, leaving 18 bases between. The V gene's germline CDR1 is MNHEY and CDR2 SVGAGI. The CDR3 here is CASRLNPSGAEQYF. The DNA for the CDR3 is TGTGCCAGCAGACTTAACCCCTCTGGGGCCGAGCAGTACTTC.

The rearrangement joins TRBV29-1 to TRBJ2-5; D might be TRBD2 (6 bases). Germline CDR1 is SQVTM and CDR2 is ANQGSEA. The CDR3 runs to 11 residues. V was clipped by 5 bases and J by 3 bases, with 7 bases between them. The DNA of the CDR3 is TGCAGCGTTTGGGGGGAAGAGACCCAGTACTTC. Protein product: CSVWGEETQYF.

This clonotype was counted at least ten times. This sequence joins TRBV30 and TRBJ1-2, with a tentative D call TRBD1 (6 bases). V dropped 0 bases and J dropped 1 base, with 12 bases sitting between them. In germline, CDR1 is GTSNPN, CDR2 SVGIG (reference sequence). This CDR3 comprises 15 residues. The CDR3 loop reads CAWSVGGRSNYGYTF. In DNA, the CDR3 is TGTGCCTGGAGTGTAGGGGGACGCAGTAACTATGGCTACACCTTC.

This clonotype was recorded many times. This chain links TRBV30 with TRBJ1-1, with D uncertain. The CDR3 covers 14 residues. The germline V gene has CDR1 GTSNPN and CDR2 SVGIG (reference sequence). The V and J ends lost 5 bases and 1 base respectively, with 14 bases between them. The CDR3 nucleotides read TGTGCCTGGGGATTTGGACGGCAGAACACTGAAGCTTTCTTT. This gives the protein CAWGFGRQNTEAFF.

This clonotype ranks as medium-sized (0.01 to 0.1%). The CDR3 sequence is CASSSRRGYQETQYF. The CDR3, as DNA: TGTGCCAGCAGTAGCCGGCGGGGGTACCAAGAGACCCAGTACTTC. The rearrangement links TRBV12-3 or TRBV12-4 to TRBJ2-5, with 7 bases aligning to TRBD2. J lost 0 bases, V lost 5 bases, and 6 bases had no gene match. This CDR3 comprises 15 residues.

This rearrangement joins TRBV5-6 to TRBJ1-3, with 7 bases matching TRBD1. The germline V gene has CDR1 SGHDT and CDR2 YYEEEE. Trimming cost V 1 base and J 6 bases; bases outside gene matches: 16. This CDR3 spans 18 amino acids. The CDR3 here is CASSLRGVGQSIENTIYF. The CDR3 DNA reads as TGTGCCAGCAGCTTGCGGGGCGTGGGACAGAGTATTGAAAACACCATATATTTT. Full variable domain (rest looked up from reference TRBV5-6 and TRBJ1-3): DAGVTQSPTHLIKTRGQQVTLRCSPKSGHDTVSWYQQALGQGPQFIFQYYEEEERQRGNFPDRFSGHQFPNYSSELNVNALLLGDSALYLCASSLRGVGQSIENTIYFGEGSWLTVV.

This clonotype is medium-sized (0.01 to 0.1%) within its sample. The chain's CDR3 is CASRIGLAGVEFF. The CDR3, as DNA: TGTGCCAGCAGAATTGGACTAGCGGGGGTAGAGTTCTTC. The chain couples TRBV12-3 or TRBV12-4 to TRBJ2-1; the match to TRBD2 covers 13 bases. The CDR3 length is 13 residues. The junction had 7 bases not matched to a gene; V was cut back by 6 bases and J by 14 bases.

This clonotype qualifies as medium-sized. The chain uses TRBV6-6 and TRBJ2-3, with TRBD1 identical over 9 bases. The ends lost 4 bases at V and 1 base at J; junction bases unmatched: 6. The CDR3 runs 16 residues. CDR1 is MNHNY and CDR2 is SVGAGI in the germline V gene (reference sequence). DNA of the CDR3: TGTGCCAGCAGTTTCTTGGGACAGGGAGGCACAGATACGCAGTATTTT. It is translated as CASSFLGQGGTDTQYF.

A remark on this clonotype: A junction end diverges from the germline sequence, so it may reflect a read error. The chain uses TRBV7-6 and TRBJ2-3, with D perhaps TRBD2 (6 bases). This CDR3 has 14 residues. Germline V gene data show CDR1 as SGHVS and CDR2 as FNYEAQ. The CDR3 is CASSLALEGDTQYF. DNA for the CDR3: TGTGCCAGCAGCCTAGCGTTGGAGGGAGATACGCAGTATTTT.

This clonotype was detected only once. The chain is built from TRBV12-3 or TRBV12-4 and TRBJ2-3; TRBD2 agrees at 8 bases. The CDR3 length is 16 residues. Losses at the gene ends were 7 bases for V and 4 bases for J; bases not matched to a gene: 13. CDR3 amino acids: CASILGSGVTPDTQYF. The CDR3, as DNA: TGTGCCAGCATCCTGGGTAGCGGGGTGACTCCAGATACGCAGTATTTT.

The genes are TRBV10-3 and TRBJ2-5, with D hard to call. Germline V gene sequence: CDR1 ENHRY, CDR2 SYGVKD. The CDR3 runs to 15 residues. V lost 3 bases to trimming and J lost 4 bases, with 15 bases between them. DNA of the CDR3: TGTGCCATCAGTGACAGCTCCAGTGGTCCAGAGACCCAGTACTTC. It translates to CAISDSSSGPETQYF.

This clonotype was recorded a few times. DNA of the CDR3: TGCAGTGCTAGTTTGCCCTCAGCCTATAGCAATCAGCCCCAGCATTTT. It codes for CSASLPSAYSNQPQHF. The chain couples TRBV20-1 to TRBJ1-5, with D unresolved. Germline V gene data show CDR1 as DFQATT and CDR2 as SNEGSKA (reference sequence). CDR3 length: 16 residues. Between the trimmed V and J ends, which lost 3 bases and 0 bases, there was a span of 15 bases.

V and J are TRBV10-3 and TRBJ2-3; D is tentatively TRBD1 or TRBD2 (5 bases each). Germline V lookup: CDR1 ENHRY, CDR2 SYGVKD. Trimming cost V 7 bases and J 0 bases, with 14 bases left between them. The CDR3 has 15 amino acids. The CDR3 DNA sequence: TGTGCCATCAAAGCCCGGGACCCAAGCACAGATACGCAGTATTTT. Translating gives CAIKARDPSTDTQYF.

With respect to this clonotype: An end of the junction does not agree with germline; a read error may underlie this. This sequence joins TRBV6-1 and TRBJ2-3, with 8 bases aligning to TRBD2. The CDR3 sequence is 16 residues long. CDR1 and CDR2 from the germline V gene are MNHNS and SASEGT. The CDR3 sequence: CACSYEGLGSTDTQYF. The CDR3 DNA sequence: TGTGCCTGCAGTTACGAGGGACTAGGGAGCACAGATACGCAGTATTTT.

This sequence joins TRBV6-6 and TRBJ1-1, with D perhaps matching TRBD1 (6 bases). This CDR3 region has 14 residues. Germline V CDR1 and CDR2: MNHNY, SVGAGI (reference sequence). V lost 6 bases to trimming and J lost 5 bases, with 16 bases between them. CDR3 DNA: TGTGCCAGCAGACAAATCAGGGGAGGGACTGAAGCTTTCTTT. It translates to CASRQIRGGTEAFF.

By its share, this clonotype is medium-sized (0.01 to 0.1%). The chain recombines TRBV30 with TRBJ2-2; no clear D gene. The CDR3 has 12 amino acids. In germline, CDR1 is GTSNPN, CDR2 SVGIG (reference sequence). The V end lost 1 base, the J end lost 6 bases, and 6 bases lay between the germline ends. The CDR3 DNA reads TGTGCCTGGAGTGCCCCTCCCGGGGAGCTGTTTTTT. As protein: CAWSAPPGELFF.

This rearrangement joins TRBV6-5 to TRBJ2-7; 13 bases line up with TRBD2. The CDR3 contains 14 residues. V was pared by 5 bases and J by 6 bases, with 4 bases of the junction left unmatched. Germline lookup yields CDR1 MNHEY and CDR2 SVGAGI. Here the CDR3 DNA reads TGTGCCAGCAGTCACACTAGCGGGAGGGGCGAGCAGTACTTC. This gives the protein CASSHTSGRGEQYF.

By sample fraction, this clonotype is medium-sized. V is TRBV6-5 and J is TRBJ2-5; D is unresolved. There are 13 residues in the CDR3. The V and J ends lost 2 bases and 6 bases respectively, with 10 bases between them. Germline CDR1 reads MNHEY; CDR2 reads SVGAGI. CDR3 sequence: CASSYSRAKTQYF. CDR3 coding DNA: TGTGCCAGCAGTTACAGTAGGGCAAAGACCCAGTACTTC.

V and J are TRBV4-3 and TRBJ2-5; the D gene is possibly TRBD1 (6 bases). The CDR3 spans 14 residues. The germline gives CDR1 LGHNA, CDR2 YSLEER. V lost 1 base and J 4 bases, leaving 10 bases between the germline ends. Here the CDR3 reads CASSQGDRIETQYF. CDR3 bases: TGCGCCAGCAGCCAAGGCGACAGGATAGAGACCCAGTACTTC.